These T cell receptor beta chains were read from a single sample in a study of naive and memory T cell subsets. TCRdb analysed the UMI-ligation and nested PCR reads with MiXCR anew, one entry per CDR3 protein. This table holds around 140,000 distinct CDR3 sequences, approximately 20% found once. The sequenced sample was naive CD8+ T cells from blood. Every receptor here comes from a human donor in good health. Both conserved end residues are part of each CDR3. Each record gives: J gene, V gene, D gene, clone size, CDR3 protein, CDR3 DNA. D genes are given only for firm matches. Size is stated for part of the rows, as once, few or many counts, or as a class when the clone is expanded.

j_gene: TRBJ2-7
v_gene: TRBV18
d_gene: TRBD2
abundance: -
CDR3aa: CASTTGLESGEQYF
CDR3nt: TGTGCCAGCACCACGGGACTAGAATCGGGCGAGCAGTACTTC

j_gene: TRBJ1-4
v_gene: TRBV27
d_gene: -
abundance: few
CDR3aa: CASRSGVEEKLFF
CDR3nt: TGTGCCAGCAGGTCAGGGGTGGAAGAAAAACTGTTTTTT

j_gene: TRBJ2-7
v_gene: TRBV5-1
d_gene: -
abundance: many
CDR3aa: CASSLGRGSYEQYF
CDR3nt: TGCGCCAGCAGCCTCGGCAGGGGATCCTACGAGCAGTACTTC

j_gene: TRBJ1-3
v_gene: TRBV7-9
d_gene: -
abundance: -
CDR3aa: CASSLGGALSSGNTIYF
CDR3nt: TGTGCCAGCAGCTTGGGAGGGGCACTGAGCTCTGGAAACACCATATATTTT

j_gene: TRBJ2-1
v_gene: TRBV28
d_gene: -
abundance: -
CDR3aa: CASSSGTASSYNEQFF
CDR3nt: TGTGCCAGCAGTTCCGGGACGGCGAGCTCCTACAATGAGCAGTTCTTC

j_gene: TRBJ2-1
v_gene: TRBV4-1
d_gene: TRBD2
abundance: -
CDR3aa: CASSQEAGGPNAYNEQFF
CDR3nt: TGCGCCAGCAGCCAGGAAGCGGGAGGGCCCAATGCGTACAATGAGCAGTTCTTC

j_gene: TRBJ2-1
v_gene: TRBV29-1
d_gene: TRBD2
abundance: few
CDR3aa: CSSREGDEQFF
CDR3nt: TGCAGCTCCCGGGAGGGGGATGAGCAGTTCTTC

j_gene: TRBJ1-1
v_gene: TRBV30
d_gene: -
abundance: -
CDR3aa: CAWSEGNTEAFF
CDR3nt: TGTGCCTGGAGCGAGGGGAACACTGAAGCTTTCTTT

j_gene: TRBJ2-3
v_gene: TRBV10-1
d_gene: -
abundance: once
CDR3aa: CASSEAGTDTQYF
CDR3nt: TGCGCCAGCAGTGAGGCGGGGACTGATACGCAGTATTTT

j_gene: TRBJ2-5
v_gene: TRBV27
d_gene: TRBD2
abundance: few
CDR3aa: CASSFGWGRGQYF
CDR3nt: TGTGCCAGCAGTTTTGGCTGGGGGAGGGGCCAGTACTTC

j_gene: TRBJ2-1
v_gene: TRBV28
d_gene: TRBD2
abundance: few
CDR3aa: CASSSWTSLHEQFF
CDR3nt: TGTGCCAGCAGTAGTTGGACTAGCCTTCATGAGCAGTTCTTC

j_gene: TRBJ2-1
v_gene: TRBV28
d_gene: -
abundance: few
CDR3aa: CASSLLTANAYNEQFF
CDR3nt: TGTGCCAGCAGTTTACTGACAGCGAATGCCTACAATGAGCAGTTCTTC

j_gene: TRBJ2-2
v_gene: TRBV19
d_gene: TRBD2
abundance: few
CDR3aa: CASSIGGGRDTGELFF
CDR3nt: TGTGCCAGTAGTATTGGTGGCGGGAGAGACACCGGGGAGCTGTTTTTT

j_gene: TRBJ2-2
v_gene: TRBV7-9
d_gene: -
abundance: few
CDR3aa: CASTEGGTGELFF
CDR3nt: TGTGCCAGCACCGAGGGCGGGACCGGGGAGCTGTTTTTT

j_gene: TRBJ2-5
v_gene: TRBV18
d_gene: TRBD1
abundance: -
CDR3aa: CASSPPRQGRETQYF
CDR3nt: TGTGCCAGCTCACCACCAAGACAGGGACGGGAGACCCAGTACTTC

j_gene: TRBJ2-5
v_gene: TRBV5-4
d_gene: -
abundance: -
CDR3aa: CASSLYNQETQYF
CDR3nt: TGTGCCAGCAGCTTGTACAACCAAGAGACCCAGTACTTC

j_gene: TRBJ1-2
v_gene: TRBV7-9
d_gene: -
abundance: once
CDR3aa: CASSLAQNYGYTF
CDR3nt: TGTGCCAGCAGCTTAGCTCAGAACTATGGCTACACCTTC

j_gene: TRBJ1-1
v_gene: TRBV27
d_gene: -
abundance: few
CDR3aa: CASMGRANTEAFF
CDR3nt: TGTGCCAGCATGGGCAGGGCGAACACTGAAGCTTTCTTT